A single sample is the source of the 32 T cell receptor beta chains below, sequenced in a study of blood T cell repertoires in COVID-19. Libraries were prepared by immunoSEQ multiplex PCR; TCRdb keeps only in-frame clonotypes and omits some of them. In the table there are fewer than 200,000 clones, more than 70% of which are singletons. Sequencing was done on a sample of PBMCs or T cells enriched from blood (not recorded which). The receptors come from a woman between 45 and 65 years old in a cohort exposed to, infected with or recovered from COVID-19 (not recorded which).

This sequence joins TRBV3-1 (or the pseudogene TRBV3-2) and TRBJ2-1; no reliable D call. In germline, CDR1 is LGHDT, CDR2 YNNKEL (reference sequence). Trimming took off 0 bases at V and 2 bases at J, with 8 bases between the two ends. The CDR3 is 15 residues long. CDR3 sequence: CASSQDLGPYNEQFF. The CDR3 DNA is TGTGCCAGCAGCCAAGATCTGGGCCCCTACAATGAGCAGTTCTTC.

The chain carries TRBV2 and TRBJ1-4; D is uncertain. In germline, CDR1 is SNHLY, CDR2 FYNNEI. Trimming shortened V by 6 bases and J by 3 bases, and 11 bases separated the two germline ends. CDR3 length: 14 residues. Written as DNA, the CDR3 is TGTGCCAGCAGGCCCACCGGAGCTAATGAAAAACTGTTTTTT. Translated, it gives CASRPTGANEKLFF.

V usage is TRBV4-3 and J usage is TRBJ2-7, with 7 positions matching TRBD1. The V gene end was trimmed by 0 bases and the J gene end by 0 bases; junction bases not matched to a gene: 2. Germline-derived CDR1 and CDR2 are LGHNA and YSLEER. This CDR3 contains 15 residues. CDR3 in amino acids: CASSQDWDSSYEQYF. The CDR3 bases are TGCGCCAGCAGCCAAGATTGGGACAGCTCCTACGAGCAGTACTTC.

This clone has only one observation. The chain employs TRBV11-2 and TRBJ1-2; weak D call: TRBD1 (5 bases). The CDR3 runs to 15 residues. Trimming cost V 2 bases and J 6 bases, with 16 bases left between them. Per germline, CDR1 SGHAT and CDR2 FQNNGV. This CDR3 reads CASSLPSAPGNGYTF. For the CDR3, the DNA is TGTGCCAGCAGCTTACCTAGTGCCCCAGGGAATGGCTACACCTTC.

A single count supports this clone. V is TRBV7-2 and J is TRBJ2-3; 12 positions match TRBD2. CDR3 length equals 15 residues. Per germline, CDR1 SGHTA and CDR2 FQGNSA. The V gene end was trimmed by 5 bases and the J gene end by 10 bases; junction bases not matched to a gene: 10. In DNA, the CDR3 is TGTGCCAGCAGCACCTCTAGCGGGGGGGCAATCCCGCAGTATTTT. Its translation: CASSTSSGGAIPQYF.

The chain couples TRBV9 to TRBJ2-3, with 8 bases identical to TRBD2. The CDR3 extends over 16 amino acids. With V trimmed by 0 bases and J by 1 base, 4 bases remained unmatched. In germline, CDR1 is SGDLS, CDR2 YYNGEE. The CDR3 sequence: CASSVVGTSGTDTQYF. The CDR3 DNA reads as TGTGCCAGCAGCGTAGTGGGGACTAGTGGCACAGATACGCAGTATTTT.

The chain links TRBV27 to TRBJ2-4; 8 positions match TRBD2. Germline CDR1 and CDR2: MNHEY and SMNVEV (reference sequence). Trimming removed 4 bases from V and 0 bases from J; junction bases left unmatched: 14. The CDR3 is 19 amino acids. In DNA, the CDR3 is TGTGCCAGCAGTTCCCGATCGGGGGGGATAAAGCTAGCCAAAAACATTCAGTACTTC. Protein product: CASSSRSGGIKLAKNIQYF.

V is TRBV4-1 and J is TRBJ1-3; D not resolved. This CDR3 has 16 residues. V was shortened by 1 base and J by 0 bases, with 10 bases between the two germline ends. The germline V gene encodes CDR1 MGHRA and CDR2 YSYEKL. Here the CDR3 reads CASSQAGLRSGNTIYF. The CDR3 DNA reads as TGCGCCAGCAGCCAAGCCGGACTGCGCTCTGGAAACACCATATATTTT.

This clone appeared once. The chain joins TRBV20-1 to TRBJ2-3; TRBD2 might be the D (6 bases). CDR1 and CDR2 from the germline V gene are DFQATT and SNEGSKA (reference sequence). Between the trimmed V and J ends, which lost 3 bases and 6 bases, there was a span of 22 bases. The CDR3 consists of 16 residues. CDR3 sequence (DNA): TGCAGTGCTAGTTTTTTAGGGACTGCCGGGTTGGATACGCAGTATTTT. Protein product: CSASFLGTAGLDTQYF.

The V and J genes are TRBV29-1 and TRBJ2-1; D may be TRBD1 (6 bases). There are 16 residues in the CDR3. Germline V lookup: CDR1 SQVTM, CDR2 ANQGSEA. The ends were cut back, 7 bases at V and 5 bases at J, with 24 bases in the middle. For the CDR3, the DNA is TGCAGCGCCGAGGGGTTGACAGGAGGTGGTCACAATGAGCAGTTCTTC. Encoded protein: CSAEGLTGGGHNEQFF.

Points on this clone: At one of its ends the junction is not consistent with the germline gene, which may arise from a read error. The rearrangement joins TRBV12-3 or TRBV12-4 to TRBJ1-1, with a tentative D call TRBD1 (5 bases). The CDR3 length is 11 residues. The CDR3 is CASSFGGEPFF. DNA of the CDR3: TGTGCCAGCAGTTTCGGGGGTGAACCTTTCTTT.

V is TRBV7-2 and J is TRBJ2-7, with 11 bases fitting TRBD2. J lost 5 bases, V lost 6 bases, and 6 bases had no gene match. CDR1 is SGHTA and CDR2 is FQGNSA in the germline V gene. CDR3 length equals 14 residues. As DNA, the CDR3 is TGTGCCAGCAGACTTCTAGCGGGGGGCCACGAGCAGTACTTC. It yields the protein CASRLLAGGHEQYF. Full variable domain (rest looked up from reference TRBV7-2 and TRBJ2-7): GAGVSQSPSNKVTEKGKDVELRCDPISGHTALYWYRQSLGQGLEFLIYFQGNSAPDKSGLPSDRFSAERTGGSVSTLTIQRTQQEDSAVYLCASRLLAGGHEQYFGPGTRLTVT.

This chain joins TRBV18 and TRBJ2-7, with 9 bases fitting TRBD1. V trimming: 3 bases; J trimming: 7 bases; junction bases outside the gene matches: 10. CDR1 KGHSH and CDR2 LQKENI come from the germline V gene. There are 15 residues in the CDR3. This chain's CDR3 is CASSPPGTGPGEQYF. Here the CDR3 DNA reads TGTGCCAGCTCACCCCCCGGGACAGGGCCCGGGGAGCAGTACTTC.

The chain couples TRBV3-1 (or the pseudogene TRBV3-2) to TRBJ1-2; D unresolved. There are 13 residues in the CDR3. Germline CDR1 LGHDT, CDR2 YNNKEL (reference sequence). Trimming took off 4 bases at V and 2 bases at J, with 8 bases between the two ends. The CDR3 region is CASSPGENYGYTF. Written as DNA, the CDR3 is TGTGCCAGCAGCCCTGGGGAGAACTATGGCTACACCTTC.

This chain links TRBV11-1 with TRBJ2-1, with 8 bases fitting TRBD1. This CDR3 is built from 16 residues. Germline V gives CDR1 SGHAT, CDR2 FQDESV (reference sequence). Trimming cost V 4 bases and J 5 bases; bases outside gene matches: 10. The CDR3 DNA reads TGTGCCAGCAGCTCTGACAGGGGCGCCCCCCACAATGAGCAGTTCTTC. Its translation: CASSSDRGAPHNEQFF.

V is TRBV30 and J is TRBJ1-2; 7 bases agree with TRBD1. CDR3 length equals 13 residues. Germline CDR1 and CDR2: GTSNPN and SVGIG (reference sequence). V trimming: 2 bases; J trimming: 7 bases; junction bases outside the gene matches: 7. The CDR3 is CAWSKNRGAGYTF. CDR3 DNA sequence: TGTGCCTGGAGTAAGAACAGGGGCGCTGGCTACACCTTC.

V usage is TRBV27 and J usage is TRBJ1-5, with 8 bases that match TRBD1. Germline CDR1 and CDR2: MNHEY and SMNVEV (reference sequence). The CDR3 is 16 amino acids. V lost 5 bases, J lost 1 base, and 7 bases stayed unmatched. CDR3 residues: CASSPLGQGSNQPQHF. CDR3 nucleotides: TGTGCCAGCAGTCCGCTAGGACAGGGAAGCAATCAGCCCCAGCATTTT.

This chain uses TRBV6-5 with TRBJ1-1; a possible D gene is TRBD1 (5 bases). The V gene lost 4 bases and the J gene lost 2 bases, with 8 bases spanning the gap. Germline V gene sequence: CDR1 MNHEY, CDR2 SVGAGI. CDR3 length equals 13 residues. The CDR3 protein is CASSLQENTEAFF. The CDR3 DNA reads TGTGCCAGCAGTTTACAGGAAAACACTGAAGCTTTCTTT.

The chain has TRBV2 and TRBJ2-7; 11 nucleotides agree with TRBD2. The CDR3 spans 16 residues. The germline CDR1 and CDR2 sequences are SNHLY and FYNNEI. Germline trimming cut 4 bases from V and 2 bases from J; bases unmatched to any gene: 7. This chain's CDR3 is CASSASGGPRAYEQYF. In DNA form, the CDR3 reads TGTGCCAGCAGTGCTAGCGGGGGGCCCCGCGCCTACGAGCAGTACTTC.

The CDR3 region has the DNA TGTGCCAGCTTTTTAAATAACTATGGCTACACCTTC. It codes for CASFLNNYGYTF. The genes are TRBV2 and TRBJ1-2; D unresolved. The CDR3 has 12 residues. The V gene's germline CDR1 is SNHLY and CDR2 FYNNEI. V was shortened by 8 bases and J by 1 base, with 8 bases between the two germline ends. Drawing the rest from reference TRBV2 and TRBJ1-2, the complete variable domain is EPEVTQTPSHQVTQMGQEVILRCVPISNHLYFYWYRQILGQKVEFLVSFYNNEISEKSEIFDDQFSVERPDGSNFTLKIRSTKLEDSAMYFCASFLNNYGYTFGSGTRLTVV.

This clone was observed a few times. V and J are TRBV30 and TRBJ2-4, with a possible D match to TRBD2 (6 bases). V lost 2 bases and J lost 2, with 10 bases in between. The length of the CDR3 is 14 residues. Germline V gives CDR1 GTSNPN, CDR2 SVGIG (reference sequence). The CDR3 sequence: CAWSPRGTKNIQYF. In DNA form, the CDR3 reads TGTGCCTGGAGTCCGCGGGGTACCAAAAACATTCAGTACTTC.

The V call is TRBV6-2 or TRBV6-3, the J call TRBJ2-2; D is undetermined. CDR3 length: 16 amino acids. CDR1 and CDR2 (germline): MNHEY, SVGEGT. Trimming left V 4 bases short and J 5 bases short, with 17 bases between. The CDR3 region has the DNA TGTGCCAGCAGTTCCTCCCGACAAGGTGTGACCGGGGAGCTGTTTTTT. Translation: CASSSSRQGVTGELFF.

A few counts support this clone. V and J are TRBV28 and TRBJ2-1, with 10 nucleotides matching TRBD2. There are 13 residues in the CDR3. Germline V lookup: CDR1 MDHEN, CDR2 SYDVKM. V shed 2 bases and J 8 bases; nucleotides not matched to a gene: 0. The CDR3: CASSLSGRDEQFF. In nucleotides, the CDR3 is TGTGCCAGCAGTTTAAGCGGGAGGGATGAGCAGTTCTTC.

The chain recombines TRBV18 with TRBJ1-1; possibly TRBD1 for D (5 bases). CDR3 length: 14 amino acids. Germline loops: CDR1 KGHSH, CDR2 LQKENI. Trimming removed 4 bases at V and 5 bases at J, with 14 bases between. The CDR3 reads CASSLSGLTTEAFF. CDR3 sequence (DNA): TGTGCCAGCTCACTCTCGGGACTGACAACTGAAGCTTTCTTT. The variable domain in full, completed from reference TRBV18 and TRBJ1-1, reads NAGVMQNPRHLVRRRGQEARLRCSPMKGHSHVYWYRQLPEEGLKFMVYLQKENIIDESGMPKERFSAEFPKEGPSILRIQQVVRGDSAAYFCASSLSGLTTEAFFGQGTRLTVV.

This rearrangement joins TRBV5-4 to TRBJ2-5; no definite D call. Trimming left V 4 bases short and J 1 base short, with 11 bases between. CDR1 is SGHNT, CDR2 YYREEE, per germline (reference sequence). The CDR3 is 14 residues long. The CDR3 nucleotides are TGTGCCAGCAGCCCCGAGGCTGCCCAAGAGACCCAGTACTTC. This encodes CASSPEAAQETQYF. Using reference TRBV5-4 and TRBJ2-5 for the parts outside the CDR3, the full variable domain is ETGVTQSPTHLIKTRGQQVTLRCSSQSGHNTVSWYQQALGQGPQFIFQYYREEENGRGNFPPRFSGLQFPNYSSELNVNALELDDSALYLCASSPEAAQETQYFGPGTRLLVL.

The V and J genes are TRBV5-1 and TRBJ2-1, with 9 positions matching TRBD1. Germline CDR1 reads SGHRS; CDR2 reads YFSETQ. This CDR3 region has 15 residues. The ends lost 4 bases at V and 5 bases at J; junction bases unmatched: 7. CDR3 coding DNA: TGCGCCAGCAGCCCAATGACAGGGGGGAACAATGAGCAGTTCTTC. It encodes CASSPMTGGNNEQFF.

The chain combines TRBV30 with TRBJ1-5; D may be TRBD1 (5 bases). V shed 5 bases and J shed 3 bases, with 11 bases lying between them. Germline V CDR1 and CDR2: GTSNPN, SVGIG (reference sequence). This CDR3 is built from 13 residues. CDR3 amino acids: CAWADTHNQPQHF. The CDR3 bases are TGTGCCTGGGCGGACACCCACAATCAGCCCCAGCATTTT.

CDR3 in DNA: TGTGCCAGCAGGACAGGGGGCACTGGAAACACCATATATTTT. Its translation is CASRTGGTGNTIYF. The gene calls are TRBV6-5 and TRBJ1-3; TRBD1 matches 10 bases. V shed 6 bases, J shed 2 bases, and the junction held 1 base outside the gene matches. The CDR3 has 14 amino acids. Germline CDR1 is MNHEY and CDR2 is SVGAGI.

J is TRBJ1-3 and V is TRBV7-2; a possible D gene is TRBD1 (5 bases). Germline V gives CDR1 SGHTA, CDR2 FQGNSA. The V end lost 1 base, the J end lost 7 bases, and 11 bases lay between the germline ends. The CDR3 extends over 14 amino acids. The CDR3 DNA follows: TGTGCCAGCAGCTTAGATGGACATGTGAACACCATATATTTT. Its translation is CASSLDGHVNTIYF. The variable domain in full, with the rest retrieved from reference TRBV7-2 and TRBJ1-3, is GAGVSQSPSNKVTEKGKDVELRCDPISGHTALYWYRQSLGQGLEFLIYFQGNSAPDKSGLPSDRFSAERTGGSVSTLTIQRTQQEDSAVYLCASSLDGHVNTIYFGEGSWLTVV.

V is TRBV28 and J is TRBJ1-5; D is possibly TRBD1 (6 bases). The CDR3 extends over 16 amino acids. V shed 3 bases and J shed 4 bases, with 16 bases lying between them. Per germline, CDR1 MDHEN and CDR2 SYDVKM. The CDR3 DNA is TGTGCCAGCAGTTTGGCCAGGGGTTCTAATAATCAGCCCCAGCATTTT. Translating gives CASSLARGSNNQPQHF.

This clone was observed a single time. The chain uses TRBV7-3 and TRBJ2-3, with a tentative D call TRBD2 (7 bases). Trimming left V 5 bases short and J 14 bases short, with 23 bases between. The CDR3 is 14 amino acids. CDR1 is SGHTA and CDR2 is FQGTGA in the germline V gene. CDR3 sequence: CASSPPVGAGVLYF. In nucleotides, the CDR3 is TGTGCCAGCAGCCCACCTGTGGGGGCGGGAGTTTTGTATTTT.

The chain employs TRBV5-4 and TRBJ2-2; D not resolved. Germline V gene sequence: CDR1 SGHNT, CDR2 YYREEE (reference sequence). V was cut by 1 base and J by 2 bases, with 9 bases left in between. This CDR3 contains 15 residues. This chain's CDR3 is CASSLYSRNTGELFF. For the CDR3, the DNA is TGTGCCAGCAGCTTGTATTCCAGAAACACCGGGGAGCTGTTTTTT.